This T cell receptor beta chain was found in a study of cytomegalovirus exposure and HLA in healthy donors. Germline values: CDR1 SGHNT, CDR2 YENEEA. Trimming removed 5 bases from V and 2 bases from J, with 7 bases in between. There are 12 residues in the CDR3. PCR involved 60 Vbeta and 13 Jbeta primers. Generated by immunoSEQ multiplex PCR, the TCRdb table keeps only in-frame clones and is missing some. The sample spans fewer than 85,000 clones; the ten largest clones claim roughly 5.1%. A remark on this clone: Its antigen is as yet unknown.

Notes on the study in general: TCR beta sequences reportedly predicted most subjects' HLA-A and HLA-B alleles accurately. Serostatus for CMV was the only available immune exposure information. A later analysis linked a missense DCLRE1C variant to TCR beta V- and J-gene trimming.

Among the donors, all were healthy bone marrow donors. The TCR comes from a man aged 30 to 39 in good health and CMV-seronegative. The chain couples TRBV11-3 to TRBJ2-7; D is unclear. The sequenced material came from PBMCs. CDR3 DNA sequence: TGTGCCAGCAGCCATCAGGCCTACGAGCAGTACTTC. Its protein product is CASSHQAYEQYF.